Following are 5 T cell receptor beta chains from one sample sequenced in a study of shared clonotypes between healthy human individuals. TCRdb's table, derived via immunoSEQ multiplex PCR, lists solely in-frame clones and lacks some. The sample has more than 2 million clones; roughly 95% are singletons. CD8 cells classed as naive were CD45RO-negative and positively selected for CCR7, excluding terminally differentiated effector memory CD45RA+ cells. Sequenced sample: naive CD8+ T cells sorted from blood. These receptors all stem from a man aged 18-30 years in good health.

This rearrangement joins TRBV19 to TRBJ2-3, with a tentative D call TRBD2 (6 bases). Germline V lookup: CDR1 LNHDA, CDR2 SQIVND (reference sequence). This CDR3 spans 13 amino acids. Trimming left V 3 bases short and J 5 bases short, with 9 bases between. CDR3 sequence (DNA): TGTGCCAGTAGTATTTTGACTAGAGATACGCAGTATTTT. This gives the protein CASSILTRDTQYF.

The genes are TRBV11-2 and TRBJ2-2; D may be TRBD1 (5 bases). Between the trimmed V and J ends, which lost 8 bases and 4 bases, there was a span of 17 bases. The CDR3 runs 15 residues. CDR1 is SGHAT, CDR2 FQNNGV, per germline. This CDR3 reads CASPRAVPGTGELFF. CDR3 in DNA: TGTGCCAGCCCCAGGGCGGTCCCGGGCACCGGGGAGCTGTTTTTT.

This chain links TRBV11-2 with TRBJ2-7; 12 nucleotides agree with TRBD1. CDR3 length equals 16 residues. Germline trimming cut 5 bases from V and 7 bases from J; bases unmatched to any gene: 12. Germline V gives CDR1 SGHAT, CDR2 FQNNGV. The CDR3 DNA reads TGTGCCAGCAGCGAGTTGGTTGGGACAGGGGGCTGGGAGCAGTACTTC. As protein: CASSELVGTGGWEQYF. The full variable domain, in which reference TRBV11-2 and TRBJ2-7 provide the parts outside the CDR3, is EAGVAQSPRYKIIEKRQSVAFWCNPISGHATLYWYQQILGQGPKLLIQFQNNGVVDDSQLPKDRFSAERLKGVDSTLKIQPAKLEDSAVYLCASSELVGTGGWEQYFGPGTRLTVT.

The J gene is TRBJ1-1, the V gene TRBV10-1; 8 nucleotides line up with TRBD1. Germline V gene lookup returns CDR1 WNHNN and CDR2 SYGVQD (reference sequence). The CDR3 sequence is 15 residues long. Unmatched junction bases numbered 5, after V lost 4 bases and J lost 1 base. The CDR3 DNA is TGCGCCAGCAGTGTCGGGACAGGTGGGAACACTGAAGCTTTCTTT. It encodes CASSVGTGGNTEAFF.

J is TRBJ1-6 and V is TRBV6-6; 10 bases are shared with TRBD1. Germline V gene lookup returns CDR1 MNHNY and CDR2 SVGAGI (reference sequence). The CDR3 is 16 amino acids. With 2 bases clipped from V and 10 bases from J, the junction kept 8 bases outside the gene matches. The CDR3 loop is CASSYGQGEGYSPLHF. The CDR3, as DNA: TGTGCCAGCAGTTACGGACAGGGGGAGGGATACTCACCCCTCCACTTT.